This passage covers 30 T cell receptor beta chains from one sample sequenced in a study of blood T cell repertoires in COVID-19. Assay used: immunoSEQ multiplex PCR; TCRdb lists only in-frame clones, some missing. This table has 110,000 to 150,000 clones, over 70% appearing once. The sample taken for sequencing was peripheral blood. These receptors all stem from a man aged 70 or older who had recovered from COVID-19.

This sequence joins TRBV6-6 and TRBJ2-7; weak D call: TRBD1 (6 bases). The CDR3 sequence is 15 residues long. V was cut by 5 bases and J by 3 bases, with 17 bases left in between. Looked up from germline, CDR1 is MNHNY and CDR2 is SVGAGI (reference sequence). The CDR3 sequence is CASSRSQEGGYEQYF. Written as DNA, the CDR3 is TGTGCCAGCAGTCGCTCACAAGAAGGGGGCTACGAGCAGTACTTC.

This chain joins TRBV29-1 and TRBJ2-2; a weak D match, TRBD2 (6 bases). This CDR3 region has 15 residues. V lost 2 bases and J lost 2, with 12 bases in between. The germline V gene has CDR1 SQVTM and CDR2 ANQGSEA. Here the CDR3 reads CSVEKVSGNTGELFF. The CDR3 DNA is TGCAGCGTTGAAAAGGTTAGCGGCAACACCGGGGAGCTGTTTTTT.

The chain joins TRBV4-3 to TRBJ2-7, with 11 bases that match TRBD2. The CDR3 sequence is 15 residues long. The V segment lost 3 bases and the J segment 3 bases; nucleotides outside the gene matches: 4. Germline V lookup: CDR1 LGHNA, CDR2 YSLEER. The CDR3 loop reads CASSQGLADRYEQYF. The CDR3 nucleotides are TGCGCCAGCAGCCAGGGACTAGCGGACCGCTACGAGCAGTACTTC.

This rearrangement joins TRBV27 to TRBJ1-5; tentative D call: TRBD1 (5 bases). The CDR3 has 13 residues. Germline CDR1 MNHEY, CDR2 SMNVEV (reference sequence). The germline V and J ends were trimmed by 4 bases and 2 bases, with 6 bases remaining between them. CDR3 region: CASSWGGNQPQHF. The DNA for the CDR3 is TGTGCCAGCAGTTGGGGGGGCAATCAGCCCCAGCATTTT.

This clone has only one observation. The chain joins TRBV6-1 to TRBJ1-1; maybe TRBD1 (6 bases). The CDR3 has 15 residues. CDR1 and CDR2 (germline): MNHNS, SASEGT. Between the trimmed V and J ends, which lost 3 bases and 1 base, there was a span of 12 bases. CDR3 loop: CASSDPGTPNTEAFF. CDR3 DNA: TGTGCCAGCAGTGACCCCGGGACACCGAACACTGAAGCTTTCTTT.

The table lists this clone with a few counts. This chain uses TRBV6-2 or TRBV6-3 with TRBJ1-2, with D maybe TRBD1 (6 bases). V was trimmed by 2 bases and J by 8 bases, leaving 15 bases between them. The germline CDR1 and CDR2 sequences are MNHEY and SVGEGT. The CDR3 covers 14 residues. CDR3 coding DNA: TGTGCCAGCAGTTACCCCTCCAGGGGATTCGGCTACACCTTC. This gives the protein CASSYPSRGFGYTF.

The V gene is TRBV30, the J gene TRBJ1-4; 10 bases line up with TRBD1. Germline V gene data show CDR1 as GTSNPN and CDR2 as SVGIG (reference sequence). CDR3 length: 16 amino acids. V lost 2 bases and J lost 10; bases outside the gene matches: 13. The CDR3 protein is CAWSTPKTGGSIKLFF. CDR3 DNA: TGTGCCTGGAGTACACCAAAGACAGGGGGCTCCATAAAACTGTTTTTT.

This clone was found once. This sample also contains other DNA sequences that code for the same CDR3. The rearrangement links TRBV2 to TRBJ2-7; 7 bases agree with TRBD1. V gave up 6 bases and J gave up 4 bases; unmatched junction bases: 6. This CDR3 has 13 amino acids. The germline CDR1 and CDR2 sequences are SNHLY and FYNNEI. The CDR3 sequence is CASSPAGGYEQYF. In DNA, the CDR3 is TGTGCCAGCAGCCCGGCAGGGGGTTACGAGCAGTACTTC.

This rearrangement joins TRBV6-6 to TRBJ2-5; maybe TRBD2 (6 bases). The ends were cut back, 7 bases at V and 5 bases at J, with 11 bases in the middle. Germline loops: CDR1 MNHNY, CDR2 SVGAGI (reference sequence). CDR3 length: 12 amino acids. The DNA for the CDR3 is TGTGCCAGCACCGCAGGGAGGGAGACCCAGTACTTC. As protein: CASTAGRETQYF.

The rearrangement links TRBV25-1 to TRBJ1-6; 8 bases are shared with TRBD1. Losses at the gene ends were 3 bases for V and 6 bases for J; bases not matched to a gene: 4. This CDR3 spans 15 amino acids. Germline CDR1 is MGHDK and CDR2 is SYGVNS. CDR3 protein: CASSDWTGSNSPLHF. For the CDR3, the DNA is TGTGCCAGCAGTGATTGGACAGGGAGTAATTCACCCCTCCACTTT.

V gene TRBV12-5 combines with J gene TRBJ2-1; D not certain. Trimming removed 1 base from V and 7 bases from J, with 11 bases in between. Germline CDR1 LGHNT, CDR2 FRNRAP. This CDR3 is built from 14 residues. CDR3 in amino acids: CASGLAGPPNEQFF. The CDR3 DNA follows: TGTGCTAGTGGTTTGGCAGGTCCTCCTAATGAGCAGTTCTTC.

The chain carries TRBV30 and TRBJ1-2; D remains ambiguous. Germline lookup yields CDR1 GTSNPN and CDR2 SVGIG (reference sequence). With 0 bases removed from V and 0 bases from J, the gap between germline ends came to 5 bases. This CDR3 spans 13 amino acids. The CDR3 nucleotides are TGTGCCTGGAGTGTCCAAACTAACTATGGCTACACCTTC. This sequence encodes CAWSVQTNYGYTF.

To note about this clone: Its ends do not fully match the called genes, so a read error is possible. V usage is TRBV12-5 and J usage is TRBJ1-1; D is undetermined. The germline V gene encodes CDR1 LGHNT and CDR2 FRNRAP. The CDR3 consists of 13 residues. As DNA, the CDR3 is TGTGCTAGTGGTCCTAGGACTGGAGCCACTCCCAACTTT. It yields the protein CASGPRTGATPNF.

V and J are TRBV6-5 and TRBJ1-2; no clear D. Germline lookup yields CDR1 MNHEY and CDR2 SVGAGI. There are 13 residues in the CDR3. Deletions cut 9 bases from V and 3 bases from J, with 14 bases between. CDR3 region: CARVLGQDYGYTF. In nucleotides, the CDR3 is TGTGCCAGGGTGCTGGGTCAGGACTATGGCTACACCTTC.

The rearrangement uses TRBV30 and TRBJ2-3, with TRBD1 matching 7 bases. V lost 0 bases and J lost 1; bases outside the gene matches: 4. The CDR3 is 15 amino acids. From germline, CDR1 is GTSNPN and CDR2 SVGIG (reference sequence). The CDR3 loop is CAWSVSTGRTDTQYF. In nucleotides, the CDR3 is TGTGCCTGGAGTGTATCGACAGGGCGCACAGATACGCAGTATTTT.

This chain uses TRBV7-2 with TRBJ2-3; 10 bases are shared with TRBD1. V lost 5 bases to trimming and J lost 4 bases; unmatched junction nucleotides: 15. Germline CDR1 is SGHTA and CDR2 is FQGNSA. The CDR3 is 18 residues long. CDR3 nucleotide sequence: TGTGCCAGCAGCCCCTCACTCCAGGGACAGGGGATATCAGATACGCAGTATTTT. It codes for CASSPSLQGQGISDTQYF.

A few counts support this clone. The chain carries TRBV19 and TRBJ2-7; D is ambiguous. Germline V gives CDR1 LNHDA, CDR2 SQIVND (reference sequence). With 1 base removed from V and 7 bases from J, the gap between germline ends came to 11 bases. This CDR3 has 13 residues. The CDR3 protein is CASSIVPAVEQYF. CDR3 DNA: TGTGCCAGTAGTATAGTCCCGGCGGTTGAGCAGTACTTC.

The chain couples TRBV29-1 to TRBJ2-1; TRBD1 is a possible D gene (5 bases). Per the germline V gene, CDR1 is SQVTM and CDR2 is ANQGSEA. V was pared by 3 bases and J by 8 bases, with 11 bases between. The CDR3 has 12 residues. In DNA form, the CDR3 reads TGCAGCGTTGATGTTGTAGGGGATGAGCAGTTCTTC. Translated: CSVDVVGDEQFF.

The V and J genes are TRBV14 and TRBJ2-7, with TRBD2 identical over 12 bases. Germline CDR1 reads SGHDN; CDR2 reads FVKESK. The V segment lost 6 bases and the J segment 4 bases; nucleotides outside the gene matches: 10. The CDR3 runs 16 residues. CDR3 amino acids: CASSRGPGLAGYEQYF. In nucleotides, the CDR3 is TGTGCCAGCAGTCGAGGGCCGGGACTAGCGGGTTACGAGCAGTACTTC.

This clone was seen just once. The V call is TRBV18, the J call TRBJ2-1; 10 bases line up with TRBD1. Losses at the gene ends were 0 bases for V and 2 bases for J; bases not matched to a gene: 10. The CDR3 runs 19 residues. Germline V gene lookup returns CDR1 KGHSH and CDR2 LQKENI. The CDR3, as DNA: TGTGCCAGCTCACCACCCGGGACAGGGGTTAAGAGGGCCTACAATGAGCAGTTCTTC. Amino acid sequence: CASSPPGTGVKRAYNEQFF.

The chain uses TRBV4-3 and TRBJ1-2; tentative D call: TRBD1 (5 bases). This CDR3 has 14 residues. Germline CDR1 reads LGHNA; CDR2 reads YSLEER. V lost 3 bases, J lost 7 bases, and 15 bases lay in between. For the CDR3, the DNA is TGCGCCAGCAGCCAGGTGGGCAGGGTAATTGGCTACACCTTC. Its protein product is CASSQVGRVIGYTF.

This clone was observed a single time. The CDR3 is CASTPSGNYNEQFF. DNA of the CDR3: TGTGCCAGCACTCCGAGCGGGAACTACAATGAGCAGTTCTTC. The chain has TRBV9 and TRBJ2-1; 7 bases align to TRBD2. CDR3 length equals 14 residues. Trimming took 6 bases from V and 3 from J; bases not matched to a gene: 6. The germline CDR1 and CDR2 sequences are SGDLS and YYNGEE.

A few counts support this clone. The V and J genes are TRBV5-1 and TRBJ2-3, with TRBD2 identical over 11 bases. The CDR3 is 15 amino acids. The germline gives CDR1 SGHRS, CDR2 YFSETQ. Unmatched junction bases numbered 7, after V lost 4 bases and J lost 6 bases. The CDR3 region is CASSPGTSGADTQYF. CDR3 DNA: TGCGCCAGCAGCCCCGGGACTAGCGGCGCTGATACGCAGTATTTT.

This chain uses TRBV4-1 with TRBJ2-2; tentative D call: TRBD2 (5 bases). Germline values: CDR1 MGHRA, CDR2 YSYEKL. Between the trimmed V and J ends, which lost 3 bases and 7 bases, there was a span of 9 bases. The CDR3 consists of 13 residues. This CDR3 reads CASSQRENGELFF. The DNA for the CDR3 is TGCGCCAGCAGCCAGAGGGAAAACGGGGAGCTGTTTTTT.

The rearrangement uses TRBV10-1 and TRBJ2-1; 12 bases match TRBD2. The CDR3 is 17 residues long. Per germline, CDR1 WNHNN and CDR2 SYGVQD (reference sequence). The J segment lost 8 bases and the V segment lost 3 bases, leaving 11 bases of the junction unmatched. CDR3 nucleotides: TGCGCCAGCAGTGACCCTGGACTAGCGGGGTTGTCTGATGAGCAGTTCTTC. This translates into CASSDPGLAGLSDEQFF.

In this sample, this clone turned up a few times. V gene TRBV18 combines with J gene TRBJ1-6, with a possible D match to TRBD1 (5 bases). Germline V gene data show CDR1 as KGHSH and CDR2 as LQKENI. Deletions cut 2 bases from V and 10 bases from J, with 18 bases between. The CDR3 has 16 residues. The CDR3 region has the DNA TGTGCCAGCTCACCAATCCAGGGTGCAGGAAACTCACCCCTCCACTTT. Protein sequence: CASSPIQGAGNSPLHF.

The rearrangement uses TRBV6-1 and TRBJ1-1, with 10 bases fitting TRBD1. The CDR3 covers 16 residues. After removal of 4 bases from V and 5 bases from J, the junction contained 10 bases not matched to a gene. Per germline, CDR1 MNHNS and CDR2 SASEGT. The CDR3 reads CASSARQGAARTEAFF. The CDR3 bases are TGTGCCAGCAGTGCCCGACAGGGGGCGGCGAGGACTGAAGCTTTCTTT.

V usage is TRBV10-3 and J usage is TRBJ1-5, with TRBD1 matching 9 bases. J was trimmed by 4 bases and V by 10 bases; bases with no gene match: 17. Germline V gives CDR1 ENHRY, CDR2 SYGVKD. This CDR3 has 17 residues. This CDR3 reads CATKAATGTGLNQPQHF. The CDR3 DNA reads as TGTGCCACCAAGGCCGCTACCGGGACAGGGCTAAATCAGCCCCAGCATTTT.

The chain links TRBV4-3 to TRBJ2-7; TRBD2 is a possible D gene (5 bases). There are 14 residues in the CDR3. The germline V gene encodes CDR1 LGHNA and CDR2 YSLEER. V was trimmed by 0 bases and J by 1 base, leaving 7 bases between them. The CDR3 coding sequence is TGCGCCAGCAGCCAAGAACGGGGATCCTACGAGCAGTACTTC. It yields the protein CASSQERGSYEQYF.

The chain employs TRBV30 and TRBJ2-3, with 9 bases that match TRBD2. Germline V gene data show CDR1 as GTSNPN and CDR2 as SVGIG (reference sequence). This CDR3 is 13 amino acids long. The CDR3 sequence: CTGASGVPGTQYF. In DNA form, the CDR3 reads TGTACGGGTGCTAGCGGGGTGCCGGGTACGCAGTATTTT.